These 4 T cell receptor beta chains originate from one sample sequenced in a study of T-cell reconstitution after alpha-beta-depleted transplantation in children. Unique molecular identifiers were incorporated during preparation of the TCRbeta library. Using its own MiXCR run on the PCR reads, TCRdb lists one record per CDR3 protein. Altogether some 440,000 distinct CDR3 sequences are present, about 17% being singletons, with the ten largest covering roughly 29%. The starting material was PBMCs, mostly from graft donor cells, obtained 360 days after TCRalphabeta/CD19-depleted stem cell transplant. These receptor sequences come from a boy under two years old who had a stem cell transplant for Wiskott-Aldrich syndrome, so the T cells may come from the graft donor.

The CDR3 reads CATSRDNGNSYEQYF. The CDR3 DNA reads TGTGCCACCAGCAGAGATAACGGGAACTCCTACGAGCAGTACTTC. This chain uses TRBV15 with TRBJ2-7; D may be TRBD2 (5 bases). Germline V gene sequence: CDR1 LNHNV, CDR2 YYDKDF (reference sequence). The CDR3 is 15 amino acids. V was trimmed by 0 bases and J by 0 bases, leaving 9 bases between them. The full variable domain, in which reference TRBV15 and TRBJ2-7 provide the parts outside the CDR3, is DAMVIQNPRYQVTQFGKPVTLSCSQTLNHNVMYWYQQKSSQAPKLLFHYYDKDFNNEADTPDNFQSRRPNTSFCFLDIRSPGLGDTAMYLCATSRDNGNSYEQYFGPGTRLTVT.

This clonotype was seen at least ten times. The chain combines TRBV4-3 with TRBJ2-3; TRBD2 agrees at 8 bases. Unmatched junction bases numbered 6, after V lost 4 bases and J lost 3 bases. Germline V gene sequence: CDR1 LGHNA, CDR2 YSLEER. The CDR3 runs to 15 residues. The CDR3 protein is CASSPSAGATDTQYF. The CDR3 DNA follows: TGCGCCAGCAGCCCATCAGCGGGAGCAACAGATACGCAGTATTTT.

The chain couples TRBV5-1 to TRBJ1-4; possibly TRBD1 for D (6 bases). The CDR3 loop spans 14 amino acids. The V gene lost 0 bases and the J gene lost 10 bases, with 13 bases spanning the gap. CDR1 and CDR2 from the germline V gene are SGHRS and YFSETQ. CDR3 residues: CASSLAGGRGKLFF. CDR3 DNA sequence: TGCGCCAGCAGCTTGGCGGGGGGCCGTGGAAAACTGTTTTTT.

This clonotype was recorded a few times. This chain connects TRBV6-2 or TRBV6-3 to TRBJ2-7; 12 nucleotides align to TRBD2. J gave up 4 bases and V 9 bases, and 19 bases lay outside the gene matches. The CDR3 length is 18 residues. Germline CDR1 and CDR2: MNHEY and SVGEGT. CDR3 DNA: TGTGCCAGTTCCCACTACCGACTAGCGGGAGAACGACTTTACGAGCAGTACTTC. This sequence encodes CASSHYRLAGERLYEQYF.